The 11 T cell receptor beta chains presented below share a single source sample, sequenced in a study of T-cell memory formation after mild COVID-19. TCRdb fed the 5' RACE reads into MiXCR, producing one record per CDR3 protein. The data show approximately 150,000 distinct CDR3 sequences, around 13% seen once. Sequenced: PBMCs or a T cell subset sorted from them (not recorded which). Source of these receptors: an adult woman who had mild COVID-19 (a few samples of this study predate the infection). Cell type and time point are not known.

The V gene is TRBV19, the J gene TRBJ1-2; D perhaps matches TRBD1 (5 bases). The length of the CDR3 is 13 residues. In germline, CDR1 is LNHDA, CDR2 SQIVND (reference sequence). V was trimmed by 3 bases and J by 6 bases, leaving 11 bases between them. CDR3 in amino acids: CASSIGGYDGYTF. Written as DNA, the CDR3 is TGTGCCAGTAGTATTGGGGGATACGATGGCTACACCTTC.

J is TRBJ2-2 and V is TRBV29-1, with 8 bases fitting TRBD2. The length of the CDR3 is 16 residues. Germline assignment: CDR1 SQVTM and CDR2 ANQGSEA. V lost 2 bases, J lost 4 bases, and 9 bases stayed unmatched. The CDR3 loop is CSVETLPGGGTGELFF. The CDR3 DNA reads as TGCAGCGTTGAAACGCTTCCCGGGGGGGGCACCGGGGAGCTGTTTTTT.

The chain has TRBV7-9 and TRBJ2-7, with 9 bases fitting TRBD1. The CDR3 sequence is 14 residues long. CDR1 is SEHNR and CDR2 is FQNEAQ in the germline V gene (reference sequence). After removal of 4 bases from V and 5 bases from J, the junction contained 6 bases not matched to a gene. CDR3 sequence reads: CASSSTGGTDEQYF. The CDR3 region has the DNA TGTGCCAGCAGCTCCACAGGGGGCACGGACGAGCAGTACTTC. Full variable domain (missing parts from reference TRBV7-9 and TRBJ2-7): DTGVSQNPRHKITKRGQNVTFRCDPISEHNRLYWYRQTLGQGPEFLTYFQNEAQLEKSRLLSDRFSAERPKGSFSTLEIQRTEQGDSAMYLCASSSTGGTDEQYFGPGTRLTVT.

The CDR3: CASSLDLSGGLNGQYF. CDR3 DNA: TGTGCCAGCAGCTTAGACCTTAGCGGGGGCTTGAACGGGCAGTATTTT. The gene calls are TRBV11-2 and TRBJ2-3, with 9 bases identical to TRBD2. Germline V gene lookup returns CDR1 SGHAT and CDR2 FQNNGV. There are 16 residues in the CDR3. V lost 0 bases, J lost 11 bases, and 12 bases stayed unmatched.

The genes are TRBV5-5 and TRBJ2-7; 9 bases map to TRBD1. CDR1 SGHKS and CDR2 YYEKEE come from the germline V gene (reference sequence). The CDR3 sequence is 14 residues long. With 1 base clipped from V and 6 bases from J, the junction kept 5 bases outside the gene matches. DNA for the CDR3: TGTGCCAGCAGCTTGCGACAGGGGGAATCCGAGCAGTACTTC. Its translation is CASSLRQGESEQYF.

The chain employs TRBV25-1 and TRBJ1-5, with a tentative D call TRBD1 (6 bases). The germline gives CDR1 MGHDK, CDR2 SYGVNS. The CDR3 loop spans 12 amino acids. The V gene lost 6 bases and the J gene lost 5 bases, with 8 bases spanning the gap. This chain's CDR3 is CASRSGDQPQHF. CDR3 in DNA: TGTGCCAGCAGATCAGGGGATCAGCCCCAGCATTTT.

The V gene is TRBV12-3 or TRBV12-4, the J gene TRBJ1-2; D gene uncertain. The CDR3 length is 15 residues. V lost 2 bases and J 3 bases, leaving 13 bases between the germline ends. CDR3 nucleotides: TGTGCCAGCAGTTTATCGGGGATAGGGCACTATGGCTACACCTTC. It is translated as CASSLSGIGHYGYTF.

V gene TRBV6-2 or TRBV6-3 combines with J gene TRBJ1-1; D is ambiguous. CDR1 is MNHEY, CDR2 SVGEGT, per germline. This CDR3 region has 14 residues. V was clipped by 2 bases and J by 1 base, with 8 bases between them. CDR3 loop: CASSYETRNTEAFF. DNA of the CDR3: TGTGCCAGCAGTTACGAGACAAGGAACACTGAAGCTTTCTTT.

The chain joins TRBV6-2 or TRBV6-3 to TRBJ2-2; no clear D. Germline V lookup: CDR1 MNHEY, CDR2 SVGEGT. V lost 4 bases and J lost 5, with 11 bases in between. The length of the CDR3 is 14 residues. In DNA, the CDR3 is TGTGCCAGCAGTTTGGTAGGGTGGACCGGGGAGCTGTTTTTT. The encoded protein is CASSLVGWTGELFF.

The chain couples TRBV7-9 to TRBJ1-1; weak D call: TRBD1 (5 bases). This CDR3 comprises 14 residues. The ends were cut back, 5 bases at V and 3 bases at J, with 13 bases in the middle. Germline CDR1 and CDR2: SEHNR and FQNEAQ (reference sequence). CDR3 sequence: CASSPKQGDTEAFF. The CDR3 bases are TGTGCCAGCAGCCCGAAGCAGGGAGACACTGAAGCTTTCTTT. The entire variable domain, with the rest obtained from reference TRBV7-9 and TRBJ1-1, is as follows: DTGVSQNPRHKITKRGQNVTFRCDPISEHNRLYWYRQTLGQGPEFLTYFQNEAQLEKSRLLSDRFSAERPKGSFSTLEIQRTEQGDSAMYLCASSPKQGDTEAFFGQGTRLTVV.

The V call is TRBV12-3 or TRBV12-4, the J call TRBJ1-3, with D maybe TRBD1 (5 bases). The CDR3 is 14 residues long. Trimming cost V 6 bases and J 9 bases, with 18 bases left between them. As DNA, the CDR3 is TGTGCCAGCAGCTTCCCGACAGCTCCGAGCACCATATATTTT. It is translated as CASSFPTAPSTIYF.